Given below is one T cell receptor beta chain in context. The TCR beta CDR3 region underwent multiplex PCR amplification with 32 V and 13 J primers. TCRdb reanalysed the multiplex PCR reads using MiXCR and keeps one entry per CDR3 protein. This table holds about 15,000 distinct CDR3 sequences, under 30% found once. This sample was included in a study of immune heterogeneity within non-small cell lung tumors. Template came from bulk tumor genomic DNA, at approximately 600 ng per sample. Biopsy collection occurred during surgery, with several far-apart biopsies per primary tumor. It was patients with untreated, newly diagnosed non-small cell lung cancer who underwent curative surgery. This receptor was taken from a man between 35 and 55 years old with non-small cell lung cancer. The source material was lung tumor tissue.

The CDR3 here is CASSWGQGDYNEQFF. CDR3 coding DNA: TGTGCCAGCAGCTGGGGACAGGGGGACTACAATGAGCAGTTCTTC. J is TRBJ2-1 and V is TRBV11-2; 11 bases are shared with TRBD1. Germline assignment: CDR1 SGHAT and CDR2 FQNNGV. The junction had 2 bases not matched to a gene; V was cut back by 4 bases and J by 3 bases. This CDR3 is 15 amino acids long.